This T cell receptor (beta chain) was captured in a study of blood T cell repertoires in COVID-19 (TCRdb year 2020). Concerning the study at large: Collaborator samples came from the United States, Italy and Spain and covered acute and convalescent phases of COVID-19. The material from the prospective study consisted of cDNA or gDNA derived from T cells, B-cell-depleted T cells, or PBMCs. The repertoires were made available in a free public database intended to serve as a resource for research on the immune response to SARS-CoV-2. Subjects who had been exposed to COVID-19, were actively infected with it, or had recovered from it provided the deeply sampled blood TCRbeta repertoires that made up the dataset. Samples came from the ongoing ImmuneRACE study (first 160 participants) plus 1,254 subjects from 6 global collaborators. Nearly every sample came with metadata listing a de-identified subject ID, COVID-19 status, age in years and sex. Where available, HLA class I and class II types were obtained from metadata supplied by the sample provider rather than from assay-based typing.

The immunoSEQ Assay, a bias-controlled multiplex PCR, was used to amplify TCRbeta CDR3 regions from genomic DNA. The study's processing was this. Within the assay, amplification of reference gene primers was used to estimate how many nucleated cells each sample contained. Sequence reads were collapsed and filtered to measure the absolute abundance of every unique TCRbeta CDR3 rearrangement. For each sample, productive Simpson clonality was calculated by taking the square root of Simpson's diversity index across productive rearrangements. Drawn from immuneACCESS, this table holds only the in-frame rearrangements with V and J called that TCRdb kept. Clones are partly lost; checked studies trace under half to an unresolved V gene and leave the rest unexplained. The DNA was the basis for D and trimming; V, J and clone size are from that table. This sample comprises 150,000 to 200,000 clones, 85% to 90% of them detected only once. The ten largest clones add up to about 4.5% of the sample.

Measured from the cysteine to the phenylalanine, the CDR3 is 20 residues long. The only DNA kept is the CDR3, 60 bases in frame from the first base. The germline V gene supplies CDR1 LGHNT and CDR2 FRNRAP. At the junction V is shortened by 5 bases and J by 1 base; bases outside the gene matches: 17. The investigation overall reported the following: Clinical and demographic metadata were provided uncurated, with the amount varying by source and participant.

On this clone: Its antigen remains unidentified. Base-call qualities are not available, and no considerably larger clone is one nucleotide away.

Whole blood was collected in K2EDTA tubes by collaborating institutions according to the institutions' own protocols. For TCRbeta analysis, collaborators shipped samples in one of three forms: frozen whole blood, isolated PBMCs, or DNA extracted from either of those sample types. The sequencing input was peripheral blood. This chain joins TRBV12-5 to TRBJ2-1; the junction holds 10 bases that match TRBD2. The sequence was collected from a human donor in a cohort sampled during active COVID-19. The sequence in DNA is TGTGCTAGTGGTCCAGTCGGGAGTAGCGGGGGGATGGGATCCTACAATGAGCAGTTCTTC. Protein translation: CASGPVGSSGGMGSYNEQFF.